The entry that follows covers one TCR beta chain sequence. The data are from a study of T cells in tuberculosis. Study-level background: T cells were selected with CD1B tetramers loaded with glucose monomycolate.

The method was immunoSEQ multiplex PCR; TCRdb's version includes in-frame clones alone and lacks a portion of them. The sample holds tens of thousands of clones; approximately 90% are singletons and the top ten take 1.5% to 2%. After thawing and overnight rest, PBMC were stained with GMM-loaded CD1B tetramer, viability dye and anti-CD3 for sorting. C32 glucose monomycolate from Rhodococcus equi was loaded onto the CD1B tetramers. CD14-expressing monocytes were removed from PBMC before cryopreservation and sorting. From each donor, some 100,000 tetramer-negative cells were sorted. Germline assignment: CDR1 SEHNR and CDR2 FQNEAQ (reference sequence). V lost 6 bases and J 4 bases, leaving 18 bases between the germline ends. CDR3 size: 15 residues.

Sample: CD1b-GMM tetramer-negative cells sorted from PBMCs. This clonotype was sampled from an adult woman with latent tuberculosis. The V gene is TRBV7-9, the J gene TRBJ2-5, with D possibly matching TRBD2 (5 bases). CDR3 region: CASREKGATRETQYF. The CDR3 DNA follows: TGTGCCAGCAGAGAAAAGGGAGCCACTCGAGAGACCCAGTACTTC.